This T cell receptor (beta chain) is from a study of blood T cell repertoires in COVID-19. Looking at the study overall: Nucleic acid was either cDNA or gDNA, and it came from T cells, B-cell-depleted T cells, or PBMCs.

Authors' methods: By means of reference gene primer amplification, nucleated cell counts were estimated. Produced via immunoSEQ multiplex PCR; TCRdb's table is partial and in-frame only. Clonal size and the V and J genes are those of that table, whereas D and trimming came from the DNA. Of about 19,000 clones in the sample, roughly 86% are singletons; the top ten hold around 16%. This clone occurred a few times. The germline V gene has CDR1 SGHTA and CDR2 FQGTGA. With V trimmed by 5 bases and J by 8 bases, 8 bases remained unmatched. This CDR3 region has 15 residues. Sequenced sample: peripheral blood. This clonotype was sampled from a man in his 70s with acute or convalescent COVID-19. The chain has TRBV7-3 and TRBJ2-1; 11 bases align to TRBD1. The CDR3 DNA reads as TGTGCCAGCAGCCTAAGGACAGGGGGCGTCGATGAGCAGTTCTTC. It translates to CASSLRTGGVDEQFF.